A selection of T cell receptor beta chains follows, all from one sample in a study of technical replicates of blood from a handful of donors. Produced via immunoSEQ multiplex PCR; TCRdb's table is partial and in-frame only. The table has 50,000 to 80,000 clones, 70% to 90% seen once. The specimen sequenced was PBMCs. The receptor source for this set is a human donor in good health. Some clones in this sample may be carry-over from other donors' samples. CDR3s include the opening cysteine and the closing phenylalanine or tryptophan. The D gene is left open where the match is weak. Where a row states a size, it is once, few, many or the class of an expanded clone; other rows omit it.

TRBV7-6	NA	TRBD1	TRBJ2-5	TGTGCCAGCAGCCAGGGGGACAAGACAGGGGGGACCCAGTACTTC	CASSQGDKTGGTQYF
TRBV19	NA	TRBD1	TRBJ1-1	TGTGCCAGTAGGGACAGGGGGCGCATGAACACTGAAGCTTTCTTT	CASRDRGRMNTEAFF
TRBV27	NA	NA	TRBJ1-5	TGTGCCAGCAGAGAACGACAGGTGTTCGGGCCCCAGCATTTT	CASRERQVFGPQHF
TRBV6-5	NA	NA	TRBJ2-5	TGTGCCAGCAGGGCCCGGAAGCAGGAGTACTTC	CASRARKQEYF
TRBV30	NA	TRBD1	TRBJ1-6	TGTGCCTGGAGTTTCATGGGACAGCCTAATTCACCCCTCCACTTT	CAWSFMGQPNSPLHF
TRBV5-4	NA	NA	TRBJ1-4	TGTGCCAGCAGCTTGGTTGGCCCCGCGGCGACTAATGAAAAACTGTTTTTT	CASSLVGPAATNEKLFF
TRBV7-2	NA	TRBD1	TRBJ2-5	TGTGCCAGCAGCTCCCAGCCGGGACAGGGGAAAGAGACCCAGTACTTC	CASSSQPGQGKETQYF
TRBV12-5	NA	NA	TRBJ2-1	TGTGCTAGTGGAATAGTGTTTGAGCAGTTCTTC	CASGIVFEQFF
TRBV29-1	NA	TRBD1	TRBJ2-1	TGCAGCGTTACCCCGGGACAGGGGTCCTACAATGAGCAGTTCTTC	CSVTPGQGSYNEQFF
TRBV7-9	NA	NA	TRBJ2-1	TGTGCCAGCAGCTTTGGGACTTTTGTTAGGCAGTTCTTC	CASSFGTFVRQFF
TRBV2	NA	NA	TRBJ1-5	TGTGCCACCGGTGGGGGACTTAGCAATCAGCCCCAGCATTTT	CATGGGLSNQPQHF
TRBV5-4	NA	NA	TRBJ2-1	TGTGCCAGCAGGGTAGAGCGGGCTTGGGCCGATGAGCAGTTCTTC	CASRVERAWADEQFF
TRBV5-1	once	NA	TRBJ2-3	TGCGCCAGCAGTAAGGTCGGGGGCACAGATACGCAGTATTTT	CASSKVGGTDTQYF
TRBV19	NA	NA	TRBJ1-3	TGTGCCAGTAGTCGAGTGGGCCGCTCTGGAAACACCATATATTTT	CASSRVGRSGNTIYF
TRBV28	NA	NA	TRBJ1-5	TGTGCCAGCAGTTCCGGGGTTCAGCCCCAGCATTTT	CASSSGVQPQHF
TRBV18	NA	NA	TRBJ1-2	TGTGCCAGCTCACCCAACGGGGGGCCCTATGGCTACACCTTC	CASSPNGGPYGYTF
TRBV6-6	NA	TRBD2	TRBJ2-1	TGTGCCAGCCAGCGGGGAAACGTCTACAATGAGCAGTTCTTC	CASQRGNVYNEQFF
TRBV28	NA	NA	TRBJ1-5	TGTGCCAGCGGACAGTTTCTGGGGCCCCAGCATTTT	CASGQFLGPQHF
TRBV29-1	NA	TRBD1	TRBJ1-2	TGCAGCGTTGAGAACGACAGGGCCGATGGCTACACCTTC	CSVENDRADGYTF
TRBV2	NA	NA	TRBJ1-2	TGTGCCAGCACAGCTGTCGGGGGGAGGCATGGCTACACCTTC	CASTAVGGRHGYTF
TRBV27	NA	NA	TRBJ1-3	TGTGCCAGCAGGGGTATGGGGGGGCTTGAAAACACCATATATTTT	CASRGMGGLENTIYF
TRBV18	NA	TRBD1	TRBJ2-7	TGTGCCAGCTCACCGACAGGGGACGAGCAGTACTTC	CASSPTGDEQYF
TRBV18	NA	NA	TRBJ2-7	TGTGCCAGCTCACCGGACGGGACAAAAAACAAACAGTACTTC	CASSPDGTKNKQYF
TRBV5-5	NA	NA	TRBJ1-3	TGTGCCAGCAGCCTTGCGGTGGTGGTCCGAGGCTCTGGAAACACCATATATTTT	CASSLAVVVRGSGNTIYF
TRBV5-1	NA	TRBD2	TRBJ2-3	TGCGCCAGCAGTGCTAGGGGCGGGGGGGCTACAGATACGCAGTATTTT	CASSARGGGATDTQYF
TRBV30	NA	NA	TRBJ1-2	TGTGCCTGGAGGTCAGGGGAAGGCTACACCTTC	CAWRSGEGYTF
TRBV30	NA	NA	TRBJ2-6	TGTGCCTGGAGCCGGTTACGGGGGGCCAACGTCCTGACTTTC	CAWSRLRGANVLTF